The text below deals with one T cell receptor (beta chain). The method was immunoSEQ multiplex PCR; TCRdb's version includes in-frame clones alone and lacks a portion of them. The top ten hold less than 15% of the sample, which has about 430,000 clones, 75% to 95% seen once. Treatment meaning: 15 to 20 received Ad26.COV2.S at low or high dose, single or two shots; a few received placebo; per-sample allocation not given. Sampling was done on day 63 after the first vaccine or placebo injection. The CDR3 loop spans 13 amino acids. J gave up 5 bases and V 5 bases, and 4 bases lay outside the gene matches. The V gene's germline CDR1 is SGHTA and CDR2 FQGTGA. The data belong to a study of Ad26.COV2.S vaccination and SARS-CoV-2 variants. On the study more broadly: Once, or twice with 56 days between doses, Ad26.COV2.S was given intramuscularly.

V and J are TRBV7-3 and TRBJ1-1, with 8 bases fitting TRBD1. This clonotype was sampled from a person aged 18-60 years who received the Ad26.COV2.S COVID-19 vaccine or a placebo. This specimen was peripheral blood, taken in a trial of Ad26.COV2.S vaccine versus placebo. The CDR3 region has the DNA TGTGCCAGCAGCCCAACAGGGGGAACTGAAGCTTTCTTT. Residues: CASSPTGGTEAFF.